This TCR beta chain was recorded in a study of blood T cells in healthy people across ages. Study conclusions and caveats: Roughly linearly, TCR beta diversity per million T cells fell as age increased.

This clonotype was seen only a few times. Its antigen is not known. The second PCR ran about 6 to 12 cycles with a sample-barcoded 5' primer and J-beta primers. Every sample returned 2.5 million or more CDR3-containing paired-end reads. TCRdb ran MiXCR on the 5' RACE reads and lists one entry per CDR3 protein. The sample holds 650,000 to 800,000 distinct CDR3 sequences, around 43% seen once. The CDR3 is 9 residues long. CDR1 and CDR2 (germline): DFQATT, SNEGSKA (reference sequence). Trimming took off 6 bases at V and 6 bases at J, with 3 bases between the two ends. V and J are TRBV20-1 and TRBJ2-1; D not certain. Sequences were obtained from blood. This TCR was sampled from a man aged 60 to 75 in good health. DNA of the CDR3: TGCAGTGCCAGCAATGAGCAGTTCTTC. Translating it yields CSASNEQFF.